This is a list of T cell receptor beta chains from one sample in a study of blood T cell repertoires in COVID-19. Generated by immunoSEQ multiplex PCR, the TCRdb table keeps only in-frame clones and is missing some. The sample includes some 150,000 clones, around 87% of them seen just once. Sequenced: peripheral blood. These receptors originate from a woman in her forties with acute or convalescent COVID-19. The CDR3 runs from the conserved cysteine through the conserved F or W. The D gene is left open where the match is weak. Only some rows state a clone size, as once, few, many or a class for expanded clones.

CATSDGGETDTQYF	TGTGCCACCAGTGACGGGGGGGAAACAGATACGCAGTATTTT	TRBD2	TRBV24-1	TRBJ2-3	NA
CASGSLGNTEAFF	TGTGCTAGTGGTTCACTCGGGAACACTGAAGCTTTCTTT	NA	TRBV12-5	TRBJ1-1	NA
CASIYGNTIYF	TGTGCCAGCATATATGGAAACACCATATATTTT	NA	TRBV2	TRBJ1-3	NA
CASSQVTGLGGELFF	TGTGCCAGCAGCCAAGTAACAGGGTTGGGCGGGGAGCTGTTTTTT	NA	TRBV3-1/TRBV3-2	TRBJ2-2	NA
CASSGGIWRTEAFF	TGTGCCAGCAGCGGCGGTATTTGGCGCACTGAAGCTTTCTTT	NA	TRBV9	TRBJ1-1	NA
CASTRGSHNEKLFF	TGTGCCAGCACTAGAGGGAGCCATAATGAAAAACTGTTTTTT	NA	TRBV5-6	TRBJ1-4	NA
CASTMGDSNEKLFF	TGTGCCAGCACCATGGGGGACAGCAATGAAAAACTGTTTTTT	TRBD1	TRBV9	TRBJ1-4	NA
CASSELAGGSYEQYF	TGTGCCAGCAGTGAATTGGCGGGGGGATCCTACGAGCAGTACTTC	TRBD2	TRBV6-1	TRBJ2-7	NA
CASSARQGHSGEQYF	TGTGCCAGCAGCGCGCGACAGGGGCACTCAGGCGAGCAGTACTTC	TRBD1	TRBV9	TRBJ2-7	NA
CASSSLGDGGSPLHF	TGTGCCAGCAGTTCCCTGGGGGATGGGGGGTCACCCCTCCACTTT	NA	TRBV27	TRBJ1-6	NA
CASSLLQGSNQPQHF	TGTGCCAGCAGTTTATTACAGGGAAGCAATCAGCCCCAGCATTTT	NA	TRBV28	TRBJ1-5	NA
CASSLATLRLAAPGTQYF	TGCGCCAGCAGCTTGGCTACCCTAAGACTAGCGGCCCCGGGTACGCAGTATTTT	TRBD2	TRBV5-1	TRBJ2-3	NA
CASSLVGLGNSPLHF	TGTGCCAGCAGCTTAGTGGGGCTTGGAAATTCACCCCTCCACTTT	NA	TRBV7-8	TRBJ1-6	NA
CASSVRLAGTDTQYF	TGTGCCAGCAGTGTTAGACTAGCCGGCACAGATACGCAGTATTTT	TRBD2	TRBV5-6	TRBJ2-3	NA
CASSLAGNREYEQYF	TGCGCCAGCAGCTTGGCGGGAAACCGGGAGTACGAGCAGTACTTC	NA	TRBV5-1	TRBJ2-7	NA
CASSLTGPTTQGYTF	TGTGCCAGCAGCTTGACAGGTCCCACAACGCAGGGCTACACCTTC	NA	TRBV7-9	TRBJ1-2	few
CASSPPAGGHHEQFF	TGTGCCAGCAGCCCCCCAGCGGGGGGGCATCATGAGCAGTTCTTC	TRBD2	TRBV7-9	TRBJ2-1	NA
CATSRGSEGARPQHF	TGTGCCACCAGCAGAGGGTCGGAGGGGGCGCGGCCCCAGCATTTT	TRBD1	TRBV15	TRBJ1-5	NA
CASSENRGPYGYTF	TGTGCCAGCAGCGAAAACAGGGGGCCCTATGGCTACACCTTC	TRBD1	TRBV9	TRBJ1-2	few
CASSVETDTGELFF	TGTGCCAGCAGCGTAGAAACAGACACCGGGGAGCTGTTTTTT	NA	TRBV9	TRBJ2-2	NA
CASSLVPGGYNEQFF	TGTGCCAGCAGTTTGGTGCCAGGGGGTTACAATGAGCAGTTCTTC	TRBD1	TRBV27	TRBJ2-1	NA
CATSDPNRAASQYF	TGTGCCACCAGTGATCCAAACAGGGCTGCGTCGCAGTATTTT	NA	TRBV24-1	TRBJ2-3	NA
CASSLKPPFPGGDRVDEQYF	TGTGCCAGCAGCTTAAAACCCCCTTTCCCAGGGGGAGATAGGGTCGACGAGCAGTACTTC	TRBD1	TRBV7-3	TRBJ2-7	NA
CASTRSPDTGELFF	TGTGCCAGCACCAGGTCACCGGACACCGGGGAGCTGTTTTTT	NA	TRBV6-5	TRBJ2-2	few
CASSLARTDEKLFF	TGCGCCAGCAGCTTGGCGCGAACGGATGAAAAACTGTTTTTT	NA	TRBV5-1	TRBJ1-4	NA
CASSVKVTAAFHEQYF	TGTGCCAGCAGCGTAAAGGTCACAGCAGCCTTCCACGAGCAGTACTTC	NA	TRBV7-3	TRBJ2-7	NA
CSVGTGYGYTF	TGCAGCGTTGGGACAGGTTATGGCTACACCTTC	TRBD1	TRBV29-1	TRBJ1-2	NA
CASSPNSQETQYF	TGTGCCAGCTCACCAAACTCTCAAGAGACCCAGTACTTC	NA	TRBV18	TRBJ2-5	NA
CASSRLAGDTDTQYF	TGTGCCAGCAGCCGACTAGCGGGGGACACAGATACGCAGTATTTT	TRBD2	TRBV7-9	TRBJ2-3	NA
CASSEARQGGQPQHF	TGTGCCAGCAGTGAAGCGAGACAGGGCGGGCAGCCCCAGCATTTT	TRBD1	TRBV6-1	TRBJ1-5	NA
CASRANTRRDEQFF	TGCGCCAGTCGAGCAAATACTAGGCGAGACGAGCAGTTCTTC	NA	TRBV5-1	TRBJ2-1	NA
CASSPWEGQPQHF	TGTGCCAGCAGCCCCTGGGAGGGTCAGCCCCAGCATTTT	NA	TRBV6-4	TRBJ1-5	few
CASSVGQGLYEQYF	TGCGCCAGCAGCGTCGGACAGGGCCTCTACGAGCAGTACTTC	TRBD1	TRBV5-1	TRBJ2-7	NA
CASSSGTQNQPQHF	TGTGCCAGCAGTTCTGGGACACAAAATCAGCCCCAGCATTTT	NA	TRBV6-2/TRBV6-3	TRBJ1-5	NA
CASLPGLNTEAFF	TGTGCCAGCCTACCGGGTTTGAACACTGAAGCTTTCTTT	NA	TRBV18	TRBJ1-1	few
CAVRDSINSPLHF	TGTGCCGTCCGGGACAGCATAAATTCACCCCTCCACTTT	TRBD1	TRBV19	TRBJ1-6	NA
CASSHLTGGYNEQFF	TGTGCCAGCAGCCATCTGACAGGGGGCTACAATGAGCAGTTCTTC	TRBD1	TRBV3-1/TRBV3-2	TRBJ2-1	NA
CASSPNGQDSSYNEQFF	TGTGCCAGCAGCCCCAATGGACAGGACAGCTCCTACAATGAGCAGTTCTTC	TRBD1	TRBV7-9	TRBJ2-1	NA
CAWSGPGTAYTDTQYF	TGTGCCTGGAGTGGGCCCGGGACAGCTTATACAGATACGCAGTATTTT	TRBD1	TRBV30	TRBJ2-3	NA
CASSFGLAGTGELFF	TGTGCCAGCAGTTTCGGACTAGCGGGCACCGGGGAGCTGTTTTTT	TRBD2	TRBV27	TRBJ2-2	NA
CASSQDQRQRGYDEQFF	TGTGCCAGCAGCCAGGACCAAAGACAGCGTGGATACGATGAGCAGTTCTTC	NA	TRBV14	TRBJ2-1	NA
CASSPSQGTAYTF	TGTGCCAGCTCACCTTCTCAGGGGACAGCCTACACCTTC	TRBD1	TRBV18	TRBJ1-2	NA
CASSLKGRGQAKQETQYF	TGTGCCAGCAGCTTAAAGGGGCGGGGGCAGGCCAAACAAGAGACCCAGTACTTC	NA	TRBV7-3	TRBJ2-5	once
CASSSMDGTYEQYF	TGTGCCAGCAGTTCTATGGACGGGACCTACGAGCAGTACTTC	NA	TRBV27	TRBJ2-7	NA
CASSERDGSNIQYF	TGTGCCAGCAGCGAAAGGGATGGGAGTAACATTCAGTACTTC	NA	TRBV9	TRBJ2-4	NA
CASSKLAGAGEQYF	TGTGCCAGCAGTAAACTAGCGGGAGCAGGCGAGCAGTACTTC	TRBD2	TRBV2	TRBJ2-7	NA
CASSVGGFYEQYF	TGTGCCAGCAGTGTTGGGGGCTTCTACGAGCAGTACTTC	NA	TRBV2	TRBJ2-7	once
CASSPTGQGDEQYF	TGCGCCAGCAGCCCAACGGGACAGGGTGACGAGCAGTACTTC	TRBD1	TRBV5-1	TRBJ2-7	NA
CASSRTVPLAKNIQYF	TGTGCCAGCAGCAGAACGGTACCTCTAGCCAAAAACATTCAGTACTTC	NA	TRBV7-3	TRBJ2-4	NA
CASSLTGTGYTGELFF	TGTGCCAGCAGCTTAACCGGGACAGGGTATACCGGGGAGCTGTTTTTT	TRBD1	TRBV7-3	TRBJ2-2	NA
CASSPNTGGSGEQFF	TGTGCCAGCTCACCTAATACAGGGGGTAGCGGTGAGCAGTTCTTC	TRBD1	TRBV18	TRBJ2-1	NA
CASSLARTRNTGELFF	TGTGCCAGCAGCTTAGCAAGGACACGAAACACCGGGGAGCTGTTTTTT	NA	TRBV11-3	TRBJ2-2	NA
CASSARENYEQYF	TGCGCCAGCAGCGCCCGGGAAAATTACGAGCAGTACTTC	NA	TRBV5-1	TRBJ2-7	once